This TCR beta chain derives from a study of PD-L1 blockade in urothelial cancer. Germline-derived CDR1 and CDR2 are SQVTM and ANQGSEA. The V and J ends lost 2 bases and 3 bases, in that order; junction bases with no gene match: 2. This CDR3 is 14 amino acids long. Profiling relied on immunoSEQ multiplex PCR, and the TCRdb table lists in-frame clones only, not all of them. The sample yields 60,000 to 85,000 clones, around 90% seen once. This rearrangement joins TRBV29-1 to TRBJ2-3, with TRBD2 matching 10 bases. The sequence came from a woman aged 70 to 79 with urothelial cancer. This material consisted of PBMCs, taken around atezolizumab (anti-PD-L1) treatment. The CDR3 DNA reads TGCAGCGTTGAACCTAGCGGGAGAACAGATACGCAGTATTTT. Its translation: CSVEPSGRTDTQYF.